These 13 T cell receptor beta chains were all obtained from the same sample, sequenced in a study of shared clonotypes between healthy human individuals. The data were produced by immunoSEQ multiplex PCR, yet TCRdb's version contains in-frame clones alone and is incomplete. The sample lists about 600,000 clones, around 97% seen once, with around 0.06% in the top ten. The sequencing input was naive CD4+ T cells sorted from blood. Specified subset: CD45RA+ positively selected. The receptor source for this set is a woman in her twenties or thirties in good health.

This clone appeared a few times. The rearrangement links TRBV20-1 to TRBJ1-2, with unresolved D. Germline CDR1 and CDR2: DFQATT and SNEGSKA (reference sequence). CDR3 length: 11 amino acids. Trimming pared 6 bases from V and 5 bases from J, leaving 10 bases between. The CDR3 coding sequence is TGCAGTGCCAGCGGAGGGTATGGCTACACCTTC. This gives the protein CSASGGYGYTF.

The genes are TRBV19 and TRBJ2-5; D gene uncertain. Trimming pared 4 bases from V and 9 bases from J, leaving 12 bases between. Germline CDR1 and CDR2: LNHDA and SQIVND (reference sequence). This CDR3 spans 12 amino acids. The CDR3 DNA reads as TGTGCCAGTAGTACCTCCACTGGCGCCCAGTACTTC. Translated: CASSTSTGAQYF. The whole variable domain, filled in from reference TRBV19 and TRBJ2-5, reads DGGITQSPKYLFRKEGQNVTLSCEQNLNHDAMYWYRQDPGQGLRLIYYSQIVNDFQKGDIAEGYSVSREKKESFPLTVTSAQKNPTAFYLCASSTSTGAQYFGPGTRLLVL.

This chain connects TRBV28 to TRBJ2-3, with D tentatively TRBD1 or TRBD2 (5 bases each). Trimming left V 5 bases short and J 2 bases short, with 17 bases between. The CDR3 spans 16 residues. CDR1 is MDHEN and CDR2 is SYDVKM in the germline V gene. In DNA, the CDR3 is TGTGCCAGCAGTATCCCGTGGGGGAATAACACAGATACGCAGTATTTT. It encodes CASSIPWGNNTDTQYF.

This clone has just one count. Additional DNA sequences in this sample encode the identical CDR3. DNA for the CDR3: TGTGCCAGCAGCGCCGGTCGAGAGACCCAGTACTTC. Its protein is CASSAGRETQYF. The chain carries TRBV28 and TRBJ2-5; D gene unclear. V lost 6 bases and J 4 bases, leaving 9 bases between the germline ends. Germline values: CDR1 MDHEN, CDR2 SYDVKM. This CDR3 is built from 12 residues.

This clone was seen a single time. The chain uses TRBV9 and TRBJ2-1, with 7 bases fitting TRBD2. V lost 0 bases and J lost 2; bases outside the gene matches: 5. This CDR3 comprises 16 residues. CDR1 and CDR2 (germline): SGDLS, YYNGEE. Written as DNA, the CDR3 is TGTGCCAGCAGCGTAGTGGGAGGGCCGACCTACAATGAGCAGTTCTTC. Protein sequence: CASSVVGGPTYNEQFF.

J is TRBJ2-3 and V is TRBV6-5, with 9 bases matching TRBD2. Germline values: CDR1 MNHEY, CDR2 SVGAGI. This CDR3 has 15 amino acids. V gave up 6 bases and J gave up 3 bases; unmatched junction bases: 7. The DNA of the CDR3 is TGTGCCAGCAGCTCCGGGACTAGCAGTACAGATACGCAGTATTTT. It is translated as CASSSGTSSTDTQYF.

CDR3 amino acids: CASSLMGQAGYMSNQPQHF. Written as DNA, the CDR3 is TGCGCCAGCAGCTTGATGGGGCAGGCCGGGTATATGAGCAATCAGCCCCAGCATTTT. V and J are TRBV5-1 and TRBJ1-5, with D tentatively TRBD1 (5 bases). The length of the CDR3 is 19 residues. With 1 base removed from V and 1 base from J, the gap between germline ends came to 21 bases. Germline CDR1 and CDR2: SGHRS and YFSETQ.

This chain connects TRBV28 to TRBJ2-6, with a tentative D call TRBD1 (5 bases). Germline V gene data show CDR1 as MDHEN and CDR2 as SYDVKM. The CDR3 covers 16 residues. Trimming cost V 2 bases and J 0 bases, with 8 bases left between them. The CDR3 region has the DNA TGTGCCAGCAGTTTACCCCAGGGCTCTGGGGCCAACGTCCTGACTTTC. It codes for CASSLPQGSGANVLTF.

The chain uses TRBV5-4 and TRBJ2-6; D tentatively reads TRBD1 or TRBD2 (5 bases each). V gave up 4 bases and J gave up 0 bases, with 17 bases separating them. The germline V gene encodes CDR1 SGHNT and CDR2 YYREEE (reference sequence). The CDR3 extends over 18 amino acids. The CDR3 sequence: CASSSSRMRGSGANVLTF. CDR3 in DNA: TGTGCCAGCAGCAGCTCAAGGATGAGGGGCTCTGGGGCCAACGTCCTGACTTTC.

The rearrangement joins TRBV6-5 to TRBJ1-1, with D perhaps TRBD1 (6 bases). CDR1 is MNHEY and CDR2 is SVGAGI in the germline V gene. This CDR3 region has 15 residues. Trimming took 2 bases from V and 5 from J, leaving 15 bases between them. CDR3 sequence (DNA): TGTGCCAGCAGTTACGAGCCAGGGGCAGGGACTGAAGCTTTCTTT. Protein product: CASSYEPGAGTEAFF.

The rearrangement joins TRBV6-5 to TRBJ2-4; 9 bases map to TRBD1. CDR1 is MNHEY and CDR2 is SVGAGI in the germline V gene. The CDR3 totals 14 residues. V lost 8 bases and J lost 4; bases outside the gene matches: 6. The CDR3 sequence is CASSRDRGKNIQYF. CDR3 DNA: TGTGCCAGCTCCCGAGACAGGGGGAAAAACATTCAGTACTTC.

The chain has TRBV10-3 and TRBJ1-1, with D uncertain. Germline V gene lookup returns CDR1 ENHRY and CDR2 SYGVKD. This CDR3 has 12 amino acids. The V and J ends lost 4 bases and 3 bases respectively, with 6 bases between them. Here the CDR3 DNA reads TGTGCCATCAGTGGGATCGACACTGAAGCTTTCTTT. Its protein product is CAISGIDTEAFF.

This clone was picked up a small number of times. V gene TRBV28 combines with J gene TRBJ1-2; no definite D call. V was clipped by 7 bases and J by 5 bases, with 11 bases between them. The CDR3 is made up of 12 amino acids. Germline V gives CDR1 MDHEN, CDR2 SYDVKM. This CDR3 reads CASTSKGYGYTF. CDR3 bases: TGTGCCAGCACCTCAAAGGGATATGGCTACACCTTC.